This TCR beta chain originates from a study of early T cells in non-severe SARS-CoV-2 infection. At the level of the study: The sequenced material was bulk RNA from unsorted whole blood, and its chains were unpaired.

This clonotype came up a few times. Its target is unknown. Overall study results and limits: The study's VDJdb matching favored anti-spike CD8 responses and missed private and CD4 specificities.

Individual cDNA molecules were tagged with unique molecular identifiers. TCRdb fed the 5' RACE reads into MiXCR, producing one record per CDR3 protein. This table holds 100,000 to 150,000 distinct CDR3 sequences, 14% to 15% found once. The sequence was collected from an adult who was a healthcare worker with PCR-confirmed SARS-CoV-2 infection or an uninfected control (not recorded which). Sequenced input: whole blood.

The CDR3 here is CASSEVGRGHEQYF. CDR3 coding DNA: TGTGCCAGCAGTGAAGTCGGCAGGGGACACGAGCAGTACTTC. The chain has TRBV6-1 and TRBJ2-7; D is perhaps TRBD1 (6 bases). Between the trimmed V and J ends, which lost 1 base and 5 bases, there was a span of 12 bases. Germline assignment: CDR1 MNHNS and CDR2 SASEGT. The CDR3 covers 14 residues.